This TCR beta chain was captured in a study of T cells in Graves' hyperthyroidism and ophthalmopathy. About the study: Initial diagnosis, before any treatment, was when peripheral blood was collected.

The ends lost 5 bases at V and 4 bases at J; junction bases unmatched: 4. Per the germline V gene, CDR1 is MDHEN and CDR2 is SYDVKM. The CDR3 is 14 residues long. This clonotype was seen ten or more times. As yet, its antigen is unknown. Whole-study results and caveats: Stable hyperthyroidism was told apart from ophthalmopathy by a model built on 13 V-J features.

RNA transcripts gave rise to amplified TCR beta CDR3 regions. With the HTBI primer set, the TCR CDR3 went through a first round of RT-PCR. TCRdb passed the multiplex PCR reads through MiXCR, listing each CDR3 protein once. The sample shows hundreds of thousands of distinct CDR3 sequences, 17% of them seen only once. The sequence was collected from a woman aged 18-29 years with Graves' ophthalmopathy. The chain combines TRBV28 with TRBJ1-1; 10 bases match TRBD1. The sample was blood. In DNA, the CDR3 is TGTGCCAGCAGTACCCGGACAGGGGGCACTGAAGCTTTCTTT. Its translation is CASSTRTGGTEAFF.